This T cell receptor beta chain came from a study of beta chain features in type 1 diabetes. Whole-study findings and limits: Moderate yet significant TCRB CDR3 shortening was seen in Type 1 diabetes patients in all four CD4+ subsets.

The ends were cut back, 10 bases at V and 0 bases at J, with 10 bases in the middle. Germline V gene lookup returns CDR1 ENHRY and CDR2 SYGVKD. This CDR3 has 13 residues. The isolated RNA, all of it, was reverse transcribed, so expressed TCRB transcripts were what got sequenced. Libraries were prepared by immunoSEQ multiplex PCR; TCRdb keeps only in-frame clonotypes and omits some of them. The data contain about 650,000 clones, over 10% of them seen just once; the ten biggest clones take up approximately 0.11%. This clone was seen only a few times. Its antigen remains unidentified. This TCR was recovered from a man aged 30 to 45 with type 1 diabetes. The sequenced sample was naive CD4+ T cells from blood. The V call is TRBV10-3, the J call TRBJ2-1; D is undetermined. The CDR3 bases are TGTGCCAGTACTTCTAGCTCCTACAATGAGCAGTTCTTC. This translates into CASTSSSYNEQFF.